Listed here are 18 T cell receptor beta chains from one sample, sequenced in a study of blood T cell repertoires in COVID-19. Sequenced by immunoSEQ multiplex PCR; TCRdb stores in-frame clones only, minus some. The sample lists 16,000 or so clones; 87% were seen once. The source material was peripheral blood. The receptors were sampled from a human donor in a cohort sampled during active COVID-19.

The table lists this clone with a count of one. The chain combines TRBV11-1 with TRBJ2-3, with 7 positions matching TRBD1. CDR3 length: 16 residues. The V gene end was trimmed by 5 bases and the J gene end by 6 bases; junction bases not matched to a gene: 14. CDR1 and CDR2 from the germline V gene are SGHAT and FQDESV (reference sequence). The CDR3 spells CASSPRGHLAWDTQYF. The CDR3 DNA follows: TGTGCCAGCAGCCCTAGGGGGCACCTTGCCTGGGATACGCAGTATTTT.

This chain uses TRBV12-5 with TRBJ2-7, with 7 bases that match TRBD1. The CDR3 extends over 15 amino acids. Per the germline V gene, CDR1 is LGHNT and CDR2 is FRNRAP. V shed 1 base, J shed 2 bases, and the junction held 5 bases outside the gene matches. The CDR3 DNA reads TGTGCTAGTGGTTTGGGACAGGGTATTACCTACGAGCAGTACTTC. Its translation is CASGLGQGITYEQYF.

The J gene is TRBJ1-5, the V gene TRBV5-1; 7 positions match TRBD1. V lost 1 base, J lost 0 bases, and 1 base stayed unmatched. The CDR3 totals 15 residues. CDR1 is SGHRS, CDR2 YFSETQ, per germline. CDR3 bases: TGCGCCAGCAGCTTGACAGGGGATAGCAATCAGCCCCAGCATTTT. It is translated as CASSLTGDSNQPQHF.

This chain links TRBV7-2 with TRBJ2-5, with 8 positions matching TRBD2. Germline V gene data show CDR1 as SGHTA and CDR2 as FQGNSA. CDR3 length: 14 amino acids. Trimming cost V 2 bases and J 3 bases; bases outside gene matches: 2. This CDR3 is CASSLSGGKETQYF. The CDR3 coding sequence is TGTGCCAGCAGCTTATCGGGGGGGAAAGAGACCCAGTACTTC.

This clone is categorized as medium-sized. V usage is TRBV19 and J usage is TRBJ2-2, with 10 positions matching TRBD2. Trimming took 4 bases from V and 6 from J; bases not matched to a gene: 2. CDR3 length equals 14 residues. Germline CDR1 LNHDA, CDR2 SQIVND (reference sequence). The CDR3 is CASSTLAGAGELFF. In DNA form, the CDR3 reads TGTGCCAGTAGTACCCTAGCGGGGGCCGGGGAGCTGTTTTTT.

The chain employs TRBV2 and TRBJ1-4; D perhaps matches TRBD1 (6 bases). The ends were cut back, 11 bases at V and 3 bases at J, with 13 bases in the middle. CDR3 length: 13 residues. The germline CDR1 and CDR2 sequences are SNHLY and FYNNEI. The CDR3 here is CAGHRVPNEKLFF. The DNA of the CDR3 is TGTGCCGGTCACAGGGTGCCTAATGAAAAACTGTTTTTT.

The chain couples TRBV7-2 to TRBJ2-2; 8 bases line up with TRBD2. CDR1 SGHTA and CDR2 FQGNSA come from the germline V gene. This CDR3 contains 16 residues. V dropped 3 bases and J dropped 1; count of bases not matched to a gene: 4. The CDR3 DNA follows: TGTGCCAGCAGCTTCCCGGGAGGGGAGAACACCGGGGAGCTGTTTTTT. This sequence encodes CASSFPGGENTGELFF.

V usage is TRBV7-9 and J usage is TRBJ2-1, with TRBD1 as a possible D gene (6 bases). CDR1 and CDR2 (germline): SEHNR, FQNEAQ (reference sequence). This CDR3 comprises 15 residues. Deletions cut 8 bases from V and 8 bases from J, with 22 bases between. The CDR3 region is CASFSGRGYRDEQFF. Here the CDR3 DNA reads TGTGCCAGCTTTTCGGGAAGGGGGTATAGAGATGAGCAGTTCTTC.

The chain is built from TRBV5-4 and TRBJ1-4, with 7 bases lining up with TRBD1. V was clipped by 4 bases and J by 3 bases; unmatched bases: 6. The CDR3 loop spans 15 amino acids. Germline CDR1 reads SGHNT; CDR2 reads YYREEE (reference sequence). Here the CDR3 reads CASSRGQDPNEKLFF. The CDR3 nucleotides read TGTGCCAGCAGCCGAGGACAGGACCCTAATGAAAAACTGTTTTTT.

The rearrangement joins TRBV28 to TRBJ2-3, with D unresolved. V shed 9 bases and J shed 8 bases, with 12 bases lying between them. The CDR3 has 11 amino acids. Germline CDR1 and CDR2: MDHEN and SYDVKM. The CDR3 DNA reads TGTGCCAGTTCGTATTCGGGTACGCAGTATTTT. Protein product: CASSYSGTQYF.

Notes on this clone: At one of its ends the junction is not consistent with the germline gene, which may arise from a read error. The V and J genes are TRBV29-1 and TRBJ1-2; D perhaps matches TRBD1 (5 bases). There are 13 residues in the CDR3. The V gene's germline CDR1 is SQVTM and CDR2 ANQGSEA. CDR3 bases: TGCAGCGTTGTGTCAGGGTTTAACTCTGGCTACACCTTC. Residues: CSVVSGFNSGYTF.

The genes are TRBV7-2 and TRBJ2-2; 8 bases align to TRBD2. The CDR3 has 16 amino acids. The V and J ends lost 1 base and 13 bases, in that order; junction bases with no gene match: 14. Germline-derived CDR1 and CDR2 are SGHTA and FQGNSA. The DNA for the CDR3 is TGTGCCAGCAGCTTAGGCCGCAGCGGGGGCCCACGAGGGCTGTTTTTT. It yields the protein CASSLGRSGGPRGLFF.

This clone was seen once. The chain combines TRBV3-1 (or the pseudogene TRBV3-2) with TRBJ1-6; 10 nucleotides line up with TRBD1. The CDR3 runs 16 residues. V lost 5 bases, J lost 5 bases, and 6 bases stayed unmatched. In germline, CDR1 is LGHDT, CDR2 YNNKEL (reference sequence). CDR3 amino acids: CASSSRTGGDNSPLHF. For the CDR3, the DNA is TGTGCCAGCAGCTCTAGGACAGGGGGAGATAATTCACCCCTCCACTTT.

The gene calls are TRBV6-5 and TRBJ1-3; D gene ambiguous. Trimming stripped 6 bases from V and 1 base from J, with 13 bases between. CDR3 length equals 15 residues. Looked up from germline, CDR1 is MNHEY and CDR2 is SVGAGI. The CDR3 is CASSLNHGSGNTIYF. The CDR3 coding sequence is TGTGCCAGCAGCCTAAACCATGGTTCTGGAAACACCATATATTTT.

The chain employs TRBV7-2 and TRBJ1-1, with 7 nucleotides matching TRBD1. V dropped 2 bases and J dropped 5; count of bases not matched to a gene: 5. Germline loops: CDR1 SGHTA, CDR2 FQGNSA. This CDR3 spans 14 amino acids. The CDR3 DNA follows: TGTGCCAGCAGCTTACTTGCAGGGGGGACTGAAGCTTTCTTT. Its protein is CASSLLAGGTEAFF.

This sequence joins TRBV9 and TRBJ2-5; perhaps TRBD2 as D (5 bases). The CDR3 has 14 residues. Deletions cut 1 base from V and 5 bases from J, with 12 bases between. The germline V gene encodes CDR1 SGDLS and CDR2 YYNGEE. CDR3 in DNA: TGTGCCAGCAGCGTAACCCAACTAGGGGAGACCCAGTACTTC. It codes for CASSVTQLGETQYF.

Comment on this clone: The junction departs from the called germline gene at one end, perhaps through a read error. V and J are TRBV6-5 and TRBJ2-5; D is perhaps TRBD2 (7 bases). The length of the CDR3 is 15 residues. CDR1 and CDR2 (germline): MNHEY, SVGAGI. CDR3 in DNA: TGTGCCAGCAGTTACGTGGCGGGGGCCGGGGAGACTCAGTACTTC. It encodes CASSYVAGAGETQYF.

The V and J genes are TRBV5-6 and TRBJ2-7; 12 bases line up with TRBD1. In germline, CDR1 is SGHDT, CDR2 YYEEEE. Trimming cost V 3 bases and J 5 bases; bases outside gene matches: 0. The CDR3 consists of 13 residues. This CDR3 is CASSWDRGHEQYF. The CDR3 DNA follows: TGTGCCAGCAGCTGGGACAGGGGGCACGAGCAGTACTTC.